This T cell receptor (beta chain) emerged from a study of CD8 T cells in Susac syndrome (dated by TCRdb to between 2019 and 2020). For the wider study: The study used repertoire sequencing to test whether antigen drove CD8+ T cell activation and differentiation in Susac syndrome. Overall study outcomes, separate from this receptor: The TCR sequencing and HLA analysis was acknowledged to have included a relatively small number of individuals.

This clonotype was seen only once. Its antigen is unknown. Within one base of it there is no much larger clone, and no base qualities were kept. A single read counts as weak evidence. The cysteine opens and the phenylalanine closes a CDR3 of 13 amino acids. The read is trimmed to its CDR3 DNA, 39 bases read in frame from base 1. The germline V end is reduced by 7 bases and the J end by 4 bases; junction bases left unmatched: 4. The germline V gene (reference sequence) sets CDR1 to MNHNY and CDR2 to SVGAGI. Peripheral blood CD8+ and CD4+ T cells from healthy donors, Susac syndrome patients and multiple sclerosis patients were profiled using high-throughput TCR beta sequencing. Healthy donors were included as age- and sex-matched controls. CD8+ TEMRA cells were enriched by FACS, while bulk CD8+ and CD4+ T cells were purified by magnetic negative isolation. Blood was drawn into EDTA tubes, processed within 24 hours, and PBMCs were isolated by density gradient centrifugation. PBMCs intended for TCR sequencing were cryopreserved in liquid nitrogen and thawed later in a water bath at 37 degrees C. Purity of sorted or isolated CD4+, CD8+ and CD8+ TEMRA cells was at least 90%.

RNA was extracted with the RNeasy kit and 0.5 to 1 ug was reverse transcribed using random hexamers. The immunoSEQ multiplex PCR assay, which covers 54 Vbeta and 13 Jbeta segments, was used to amplify TCR beta CDR3 regions. Bias from PCR amplification was corrected by using a synthetic template baseline for primer optimization and for computational correction. The authors processed their data as follows. Reads were assigned to V, D and J genes according to IMGT and analyzed in immunoSEQ Analyzer, with only productive sequences retained. To calculate clonality, Shannon entropy was normalized by log2 of the number of productive unique sequences and then subtracted from one. For each patient and control, public and private clones were evaluated among the 100 most prevalent clones. A clone was defined as Susac-specific if it was absent from the healthy and MS cohorts, from over 1,000 published viral clones and from other ImmuneACCESS disease sequences. TCRdb handled the public reads itself, with Q25 trimming in fastp and clone calling in MiXCR, and kept productive beta chains. CDR3 protein sequences are deduplicated, and each keeps its most common genes and DNA. The V and J calls here are based on TCRdb, not the publication. The sample includes about 130,000 distinct CDR3 sequences, with 90% to 95% observed a single time. The ten largest clones add up to more than 0.1% of the sample.

The clonotype comes from a human donor in good health. Sequenced: CD4+ T cells from PBMCs. Rearrangement joined TRBV6-6 to TRBJ1-1; a stretch of 9 junction bases matches TRBD1. The CDR3 sequence is CASNRQGVTEAFF. The nucleotide sequence is TGTGCCAGCAACCGACAGGGGGTCACTGAAGCTTTCTTT.